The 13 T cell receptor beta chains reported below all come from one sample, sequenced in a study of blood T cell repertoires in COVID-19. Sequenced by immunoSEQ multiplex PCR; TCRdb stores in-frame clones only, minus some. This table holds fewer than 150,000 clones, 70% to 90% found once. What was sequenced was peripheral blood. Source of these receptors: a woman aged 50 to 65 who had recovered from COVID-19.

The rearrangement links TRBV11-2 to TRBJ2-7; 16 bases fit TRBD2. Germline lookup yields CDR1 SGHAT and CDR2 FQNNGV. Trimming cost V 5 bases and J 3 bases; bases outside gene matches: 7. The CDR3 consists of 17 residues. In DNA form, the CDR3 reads TGTGCCAGCAGCCCAGGGACTAGCGGGGGGGAGTACTACGAGCAGTACTTC. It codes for CASSPGTSGGEYYEQYF.

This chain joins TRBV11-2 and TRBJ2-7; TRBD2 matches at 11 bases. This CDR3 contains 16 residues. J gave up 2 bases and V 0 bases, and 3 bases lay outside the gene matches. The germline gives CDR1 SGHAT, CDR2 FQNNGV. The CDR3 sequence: CASSLELTSGAYEQYF. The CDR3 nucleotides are TGTGCCAGCAGCTTAGAATTGACTAGCGGGGCCTACGAGCAGTACTTC.

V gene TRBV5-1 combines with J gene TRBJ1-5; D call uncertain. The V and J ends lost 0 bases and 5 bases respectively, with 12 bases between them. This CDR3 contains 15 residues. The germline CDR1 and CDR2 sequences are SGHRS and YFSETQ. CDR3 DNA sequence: TGCGCCAGCAGCTTGGATGGGCACTTATATCAGCCCCAGCATTTT. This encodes CASSLDGHLYQPQHF.

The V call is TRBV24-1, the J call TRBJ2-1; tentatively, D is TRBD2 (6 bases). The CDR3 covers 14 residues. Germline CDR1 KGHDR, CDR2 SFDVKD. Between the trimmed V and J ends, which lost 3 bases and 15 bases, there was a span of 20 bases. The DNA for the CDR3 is TGTGCCACCAGTGATCCGGGGAGGACAACCTTTGTGTTCTTC. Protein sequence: CATSDPGRTTFVFF.

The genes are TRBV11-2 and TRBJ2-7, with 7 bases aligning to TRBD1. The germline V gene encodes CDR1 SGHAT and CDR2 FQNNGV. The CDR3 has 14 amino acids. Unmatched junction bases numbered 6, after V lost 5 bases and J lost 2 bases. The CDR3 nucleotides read TGTGCCAGCAGCACCCTTGGACAGGCCTACGAGCAGTACTTC. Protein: CASSTLGQAYEQYF.

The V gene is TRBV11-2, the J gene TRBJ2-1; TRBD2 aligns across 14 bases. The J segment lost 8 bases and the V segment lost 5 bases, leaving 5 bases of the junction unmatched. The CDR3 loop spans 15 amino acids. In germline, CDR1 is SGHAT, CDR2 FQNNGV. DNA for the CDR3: TGTGCCAGCAGCCAATCGGGACTAGCGGGGGATGAGCAGTTCTTC. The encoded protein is CASSQSGLAGDEQFF.

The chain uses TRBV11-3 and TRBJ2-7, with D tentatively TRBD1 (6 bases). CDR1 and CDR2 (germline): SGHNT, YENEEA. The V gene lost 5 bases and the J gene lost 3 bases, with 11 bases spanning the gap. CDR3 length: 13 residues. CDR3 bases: TGTGCCAGCAGCCGACAGGCGGACTACGAGCAGTACTTC. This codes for CASSRQADYEQYF. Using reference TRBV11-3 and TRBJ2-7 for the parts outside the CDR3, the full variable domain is EAGVVQSPRYKIIEKKQPVAFWCNPISGHNTLYWYLQNLGQGPELLIRYENEEAVDDSQLPKDRFSAERLKGVDSTLKIQPAELGDSAVYLCASSRQADYEQYFGPGTRLTVT.

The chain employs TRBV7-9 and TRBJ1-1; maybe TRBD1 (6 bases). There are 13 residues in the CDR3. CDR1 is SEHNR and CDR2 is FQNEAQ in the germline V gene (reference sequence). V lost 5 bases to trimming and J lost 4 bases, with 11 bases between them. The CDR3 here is CASSRRDTTEAFF. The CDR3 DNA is TGTGCCAGCAGCCGCCGGGACACCACTGAAGCTTTCTTT.

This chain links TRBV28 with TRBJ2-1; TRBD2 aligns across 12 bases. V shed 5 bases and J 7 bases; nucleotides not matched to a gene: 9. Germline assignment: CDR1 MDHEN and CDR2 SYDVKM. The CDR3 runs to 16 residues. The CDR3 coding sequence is TGTGCCAGCAGTCCCCTAGCGGGAGGGCCGGTAAATGAGCAGTTCTTC. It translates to CASSPLAGGPVNEQFF.

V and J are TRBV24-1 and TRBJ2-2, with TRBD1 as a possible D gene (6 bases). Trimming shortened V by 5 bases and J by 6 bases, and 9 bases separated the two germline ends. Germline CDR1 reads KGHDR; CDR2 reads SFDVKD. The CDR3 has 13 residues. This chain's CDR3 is CATSASGAGELFF. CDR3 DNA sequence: TGTGCCACCAGTGCCTCAGGGGCCGGGGAGCTGTTTTTT.

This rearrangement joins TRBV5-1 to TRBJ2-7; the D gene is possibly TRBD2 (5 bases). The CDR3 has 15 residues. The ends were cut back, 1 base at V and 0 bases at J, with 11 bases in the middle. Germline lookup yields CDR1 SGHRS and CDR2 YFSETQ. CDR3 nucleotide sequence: TGCGCCAGCAGCTTGAGGTCGGGGAGCTCCTACGAGCAGTACTTC. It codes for CASSLRSGSSYEQYF. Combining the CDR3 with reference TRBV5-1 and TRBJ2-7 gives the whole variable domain KAGVTQTPRYLIKTRGQQVTLSCSPISGHRSVSWYQQTPGQGLQFLFEYFSETQRNKGNFPGRFSGRQFSNSRSEMNVSTLELGDSALYLCASSLRSGSSYEQYFGPGTRLTVT.

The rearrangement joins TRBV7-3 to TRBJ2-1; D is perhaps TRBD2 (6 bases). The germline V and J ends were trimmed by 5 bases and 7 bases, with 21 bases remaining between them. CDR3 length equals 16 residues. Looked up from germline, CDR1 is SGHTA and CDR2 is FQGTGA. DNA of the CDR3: TGTGCCAGCAGCCACGTCGCGGGGTGGGGTGAGAATGAGCAGTTCTTC. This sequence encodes CASSHVAGWGENEQFF.

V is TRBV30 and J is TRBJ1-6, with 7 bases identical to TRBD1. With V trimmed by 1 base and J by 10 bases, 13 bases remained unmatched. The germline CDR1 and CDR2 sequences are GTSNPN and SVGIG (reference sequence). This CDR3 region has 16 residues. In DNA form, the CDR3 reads TGTGCCTGGAGTGGGGCCGGGACAGCCGGAAGATCACCCCTCCACTTT. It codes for CAWSGAGTAGRSPLHF. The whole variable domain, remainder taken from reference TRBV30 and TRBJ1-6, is SQTIHQWPATLVQPVGSPLSLECTVEGTSNPNLYWYRQAAGRGLQLLFYSVGIGQISSEVPQNLSASRPQDRQFILSSKKLLLSDSGFYLCAWSGAGTAGRSPLHFGNGTRLTVT.